A selection of T cell receptor beta chains follows, all from one sample in a study of shared clonotypes between healthy human individuals. Assay: immunoSEQ multiplex PCR; the TCRdb copy retains only in-frame clones and omits some. The sample shows some 660,000 clones, 73% of them seen only once. The sequenced material came from memory CD4+ T cells sorted from blood. These receptors all come from a woman under 40 in good health. Both conserved end residues are part of each CDR3. Fields, in order: D gene, clone size, J gene, V gene, CDR3 protein, CDR3 DNA. A D gene is named only where the DNA matches it firmly. Size tells how often a clone was seen (once, few, many) or the class of an expanded clone, and some rows leave it out.

NA | NA | TRBJ1-5 | TRBV3-1/TRBV3-2 | CASGQPQHF | TGTGCCAGTGGACAGCCCCAGCATTTT
TRBD1 | few | TRBJ2-2 | TRBV15 | CATSRDRRTGQNTGELFF | TGTGCCACCAGCAGAGATAGGAGGACAGGCCAAAACACCGGGGAGCTGTTTTTT
TRBD2 | NA | TRBJ2-2 | TRBV6-6 | CASISGINTGELFF | TGTGCCAGCATTAGCGGGATTAACACCGGGGAGCTGTTTTTT
NA | few | TRBJ2-3 | TRBV29-1 | CSVVGDTDTQYF | TGCAGCGTTGTGGGGGACACAGATACGCAGTATTTT
TRBD2 | NA | TRBJ2-1 | TRBV14 | CASSQVGRPYNEQFF | TGTGCCAGCAGCCAAGTCGGGAGGCCTTACAATGAGCAGTTCTTC
NA | NA | TRBJ2-7 | TRBV2 | CASNPRGGLRQYF | TGTGCCAGCAATCCCCGAGGGGGACTAAGGCAGTACTTC
NA | NA | TRBJ1-1 | TRBV29-1 | CSVGGWGRNTEAFF | TGCAGCGTCGGGGGATGGGGAAGGAACACTGAAGCTTTCTTT
NA | NA | TRBJ2-1 | TRBV7-2 | CASSLAHEQFF | TGTGCCAGCAGCTTAGCGCACGAGCAGTTCTTC
TRBD1 | NA | TRBJ1-5 | TRBV28 | CASSSRQGIGQPQHF | TGTGCCAGCAGTTCCCGACAGGGAATTGGTCAGCCCCAGCATTTT
NA | NA | TRBJ1-1 | TRBV11-2 | CASSSLQGRTEAFF | TGTGCCAGCAGCTCCTTACAGGGCCGCACTGAAGCTTTCTTT
TRBD1 | NA | TRBJ2-2 | TRBV5-4 | CASSRTGSTGELFF | TGTGCCAGCAGCAGGACAGGGTCCACCGGGGAGCTGTTTTTT
TRBD1 | NA | TRBJ1-6 | TRBV4-1 | CASSDRAPNSPLHF | TGCGCCAGCAGTGACAGGGCTCCGAATTCACCCCTCCACTTT
NA | NA | TRBJ2-2 | TRBV4-1 | CASSQDQIAATGELFF | TGCGCCAGCAGCCAAGATCAGATAGCAGCTACCGGGGAGCTGTTTTTT
NA | few | TRBJ2-1 | TRBV7-9 | CASSLNRDNEQFF | TGTGCCAGCAGCTTAAACAGGGATAATGAGCAGTTCTTC
TRBD1 | few | TRBJ1-2 | TRBV6-1 | CASSEGQGDRGYTF | TGTGCCAGCAGTGAAGGACAGGGTGATCGCGGCTACACCTTC
TRBD1 | NA | TRBJ2-6 | TRBV11-2 | CASSDDRGSGANVLTF | TGTGCCAGCAGCGATGACAGGGGCTCGGGGGCCAACGTCCTGACTTTC
TRBD2 | NA | TRBJ2-3 | TRBV7-2 | CASSPTSGTADTQYF | TGTGCCAGCAGCCCGACTAGCGGGACCGCAGATACGCAGTATTTT
TRBD1 | NA | TRBJ2-4 | TRBV27 | CASSSLTGANIQYF | TGTGCCAGCAGTTCCCTGACAGGGGCAAACATTCAGTACTTC
NA | NA | TRBJ1-2 | TRBV25-1 | CASSDDVYGYTF | TGTGCCAGCAGTGACGACGTCTATGGCTACACCTTC
NA | once | TRBJ1-4 | TRBV25-1 | CASSDGGGREKLFF | TGTGCCAGCAGTGATGGCGGCGGGCGCGAAAAACTGTTTTTT
TRBD2 | NA | TRBJ2-3 | TRBV28 | CASNIASGLTDTQYF | TGTGCCAGCAACATCGCTAGCGGGCTCACAGATACGCAGTATTTT
NA | NA | TRBJ1-1 | TRBV28 | CASIISRMNTEAFF | TGTGCCAGCATTATTTCCAGGATGAACACTGAAGCTTTCTTT
TRBD1 | once | TRBJ2-7 | TRBV5-1 | CASSPGVDRGYEQYF | TGCGCCAGCAGCCCGGGGGTGGACAGGGGTTACGAGCAGTACTTC
TRBD2 | NA | TRBJ2-3 | TRBV25-1 | CASKAGVIGTQYF | TGTGCCAGCAAGGCGGGAGTTATTGGTACGCAGTATTTT
NA | NA | TRBJ1-2 | TRBV28 | CASSLLGWGTATNYGYTF | TGTGCCAGCAGTTTATTAGGTTGGGGGACCGCTACTAACTATGGCTACACCTTC
TRBD1 | NA | TRBJ2-7 | TRBV2 | CASRGAGTGRSYEQYF | TGTGCCAGCAGGGGGGCCGGGACAGGGCGGTCCTACGAGCAGTACTTC
TRBD1 | NA | TRBJ2-1 | TRBV28 | CASSSQLTGVNEQFF | TGTGCCAGCAGTTCCCAGCTGACAGGGGTGAATGAGCAGTTCTTC
NA | NA | TRBJ1-3 | TRBV9 | CASSEGGIAGNTIYF | TGTGCCAGCAGCGAGGGGGGGATCGCTGGAAACACCATATATTTT
NA | NA | TRBJ2-7 | TRBV7-7 | CASSLGQNGEQYF | TGTGCCAGCAGCTTAGGCCAGAACGGCGAGCAGTACTTC
TRBD2 | NA | TRBJ2-3 | TRBV28 | CASSLVGGSNPDTQYF | TGTGCCAGCAGTTTGGTTGGCGGGAGCAATCCAGATACGCAGTATTTT
NA | NA | TRBJ1-1 | TRBV6-5 | CASSYGWQSTEAFF | TGTGCCAGCAGTTACGGTTGGCAGAGCACTGAAGCTTTCTTT
TRBD1 | few | TRBJ1-1 | TRBV5-4 | CASSGTGVFNTEAFF | TGTGCCAGCAGCGGGACAGGGGTCTTCAACACTGAAGCTTTCTTT
TRBD1 | NA | TRBJ1-5 | TRBV29-1 | CSVGDRENQPQHF | TGCAGCGTTGGAGACAGGGAGAATCAGCCCCAGCATTTT
TRBD1 | once | TRBJ1-1 | TRBV5-1 | CASSSDREGTEAFF | TGCGCCAGCAGCTCCGACAGGGAAGGAACTGAAGCTTTCTTT
TRBD1 | NA | TRBJ1-2 | TRBV2 | CASRSRQGVVEGYTF | TGTGCCAGCAGGTCCAGACAGGGGGTGGTTGAGGGCTACACCTTC
TRBD1 | NA | TRBJ1-1 | TRBV7-9 | CASSFHETDRGQAFF | TGTGCCAGCAGCTTCCACGAAACCGACAGGGGGCAAGCTTTCTTT
NA | NA | TRBJ2-7 | TRBV5-5 | CASSLGAGMTYEQYF | TGTGCCAGCAGCTTGGGGGCAGGGATGACCTACGAGCAGTACTTC
NA | NA | TRBJ1-2 | TRBV11-2 | CASRGGLGYTF | TGTGCCAGCCGGGGGGGACTTGGCTACACCTTC
NA | NA | TRBJ2-1 | TRBV30 | CAWSSGTAYNEQFF | TGTGCCTGGAGTTCGGGGACGGCCTACAATGAGCAGTTCTTC
TRBD1 | NA | TRBJ2-3 | TRBV7-9 | CASSSQDRSGDTQYF | TGTGCCAGCAGCTCCCAGGACAGGAGTGGCGATACGCAGTATTTT
TRBD2 | NA | TRBJ2-3 | TRBV6-5 | CASRRLAAGDTQYF | TGTGCCAGCAGAAGACTAGCGGCAGGGGATACGCAGTATTTT
NA | NA | TRBJ1-1 | TRBV10-1 | CASSESGIGANTEAFF | TGCGCCAGCAGTGAGTCGGGGATCGGCGCGAACACTGAAGCTTTCTTT
NA | NA | TRBJ2-5 | TRBV5-4 | CASTNYQGNQETQYF | TGTGCCAGCACAAACTATCAGGGTAATCAAGAGACCCAGTACTTC
NA | NA | TRBJ1-1 | TRBV2 | CASSERQGAEAFF | TGTGCCAGCAGTGAAAGGCAAGGCGCTGAAGCTTTCTTT
NA | few | TRBJ1-1 | TRBV5-1 | CASSVYVRNTEAFF | TGCGCCAGCAGCGTGTACGTTCGGAACACTGAAGCTTTCTTT
TRBD2 | NA | TRBJ2-7 | TRBV10-3 | CAISESLSQASGSFLRLRLYEQYF | TGTGCCATCAGTGAGTCTTTGAGTCAGGCTAGCGGATCTTTCCTCCGCTTAAGGCTCTACGAGCAGTACTTC
TRBD1 | NA | TRBJ2-3 | TRBV2 | CASTRDRGTDTQYF | TGTGCCAGCACCCGGGACAGGGGCACAGATACGCAGTATTTT
NA | many | TRBJ2-7 | TRBV30 | CAWSIGQYEQYF | TGTGCCTGGAGCATCGGACAATACGAGCAGTACTTC
TRBD2 | NA | TRBJ2-3 | TRBV29-1 | CSVGLVSDTQYF | TGCAGCGTGGGACTAGTCTCAGATACGCAGTATTTT
NA | once | TRBJ1-4 | TRBV5-6 | CASSLEGRFGKLFF | TGTGCCAGCAGCTTGGAGGGCAGGTTCGGAAAACTGTTTTTT
NA | NA | TRBJ1-3 | TRBV30 | CAWSRRGTAESLSGNTIYF | TGTGCCTGGAGTAGGAGGGGTACAGCAGAGAGCCTCTCTGGAAACACCATATATTTT